The next 2 T cell receptor beta chains were all read from a single sample in a study of blood T cell dynamics during melanoma immunotherapy. Study-wide results and limits: Immune-effector CD8+ cells best matched cell-free DNA CDR3 sequences and were most clonal.

Sample time point: week 3, after first cycle of checkpoint inhibitor. Immune-effector memory T cells were defined as CD3+ CD4- CD8+ CD45RA- CD45RO-high CD27- CCR7-. Antigens of these TCRs are unknown. Using immunoSEQ multiplex PCR, the repertoire was profiled, and TCRdb retains in-frame clones only, with some absent. The data show over 900 clones, 73% seen once. Specimen: CD8+ T cells from blood, collected from a patient treated with checkpoint blockade. The receptors derive from a human donor with melanoma.

J is TRBJ2-1 and V is TRBV4-3; TRBD2 is a possible D gene (5 bases). The CDR3 contains 13 residues. The germline gives CDR1 LGHNA, CDR2 YSLEER. With 4 bases removed from V and 7 bases from J, the gap between germline ends came to 11 bases. The CDR3 DNA sequence: TGCGCCAGCAGCCCATTCCGGGGAAATGAGCAGTTCTTC. Translated: CASSPFRGNEQFF.

This clone was counted only a few times. J is TRBJ1-1 and V is TRBV7-2; D not resolved. The CDR3 extends over 14 amino acids. V gave up 5 bases and J gave up 5 bases, with 15 bases separating them. CDR1 SGHTA and CDR2 FQGNSA come from the germline V gene. DNA for the CDR3: TGTGCCAGCAGCCCCCAGGTGTTAGGGACTGAAGCTTTCTTT. Amino acids: CASSPQVLGTEAFF.